This T cell receptor (beta chain) originates from a study of regulatory T cells in long-lasting Graves disease (dated by TCRdb to 2020 to 2022). Looking at the study overall: Newly diagnosed Graves' disease patients had taken antithyroid drugs for less than 3 months. Patients with persistent Graves' disease were compared with patients with newly diagnosed Graves' disease using TCR sequencing and RNA sequencing of peripheral blood. The study was conducted in China and was registered as a clinical trial. A total of 33 samples underwent TCR sequencing, from roughly 13 patients with persistent Graves' disease and approximately 20 patients with newly diagnosed Graves' disease. What the research found in general, with its limitations: Persistent disease showed preferential use of TRBV28, TRBJ1-2 and TRBJ2-5, whereas newly diagnosed disease favored TRBV20-1 and TRBJ2-1. The small sample size was acknowledged by the authors as a limitation that may reduce accuracy. Patients with persistent disease shared more public clonotypes (roughly 2,900) than newly diagnosed patients did (around 1,000). Compared with newly diagnosed patients, persistent Graves' disease patients had lower TCR Shannon entropy and fewer highly expanded clones, which suggests clonal expansion. Sequencing and analysis were limited to the TCR beta chain. The study examined only peripheral blood because the primary lesion, thyroid tissue, could not be accessed.

The table lists this clonotype with a few counts. Its antigen is not yet known. No base quality values were provided; no much bigger clone lies one nucleotide off. Its CDR3 holds 13 amino acids, cysteine through phenylalanine. Only the CDR3 DNA stays, 39 bases, in frame from base 1. Unmatched junction bases come to 5, with V trimmed by 6 bases and J by 6 bases. In the germline V gene (reference sequence), CDR1 corresponds to MNHEY and CDR2 to SMNVEV. Explained via the paper, the time point label denotes: newly diagnosed GD, antithyroid drugs for less than 3 months. For both TCR sequencing and RNA sequencing, RNA was extracted from PBMCs using TRIzol. The diagnosis of Graves' disease was made according to American Thyroid Association guidelines. Patients for the study were recruited at an endocrinology department in Xi'an, China. From each patient, approximately 9 milliliters of peripheral blood was collected into an EDTA anticoagulant tube. Ficoll Paque Plus density gradient separation was used to isolate PBMCs, and no further T cell sorting was done. An Agilent 2100 Bioanalyzer and agarose gel were used to assess RNA quality, and a NanoDrop 2000 was used to measure RNA concentration.

Libraries were built with multiplex PCR. TCRdb shows the sequencer as Illumina HiSeq 4000. iRepertoire HTBI primers and Arm-PCR amplification of CDR3 regions were used to construct TCR beta libraries. PCR products were gel purified before sequencing. Regarding the original processing steps: Gene usage analysis of CDR3 amino acid clonotypes used the approximately 62 TRBV and around 13 TRBJ segments found across samples. Filtered high-quality paired reads were merged into contigs using COPE and FqMerger. BLAST was used to align contigs to the IMGT TRBV, TRBD and TRBJ reference genes, and CDR3 was defined following IMGT. Clonotypes above 0.1% frequency were classified as highly expanded clones. Repertoire diversity was measured by Shannon entropy, and V-J evenness by the Gini coefficient. A clonotype found in more than one individual was treated as public. Starting from the raw public reads, TCRdb applied fastp trimming at Q25, assembled clones with MiXCR and retained in-frame beta chains. Rows merge per CDR3 protein into single entries with the most common DNA and genes. These V and J calls originate from TCRdb's pipeline instead of the authors' own analysis. The sample table records 350,000 to 550,000 distinct CDR3 sequences; 16% of these occur just once. The leading ten clones occupy about 23% of the sample.

These data were also filed under a second study, of T cells in Graves' hyperthyroidism and ophthalmopathy. Per that second paper: Graves' hyperthyroidism was defined as stable when no progression to ophthalmopathy occurred over 18 months of follow-up. Hyperthyroidism patients were aged 18 to 65 years and newly diagnosed, with disease duration of less than 2 months. The study excluded patients with uncontrolled infections, other autoimmune diseases, pregnancy or lactation. Diagnoses were established on the basis of clinical symptoms, serum thyroxine and TRAb, thyroid ultrasound, and orbital computed tomography. A first-round RT-PCR of the TCR CDR3 used the HTBI primer set with the Qiagen OneStep RT-PCR kit. Blood samples also contained most of the expanded thyroid clonotypes (frequency above 0.001), which suggests that blood repertoires may reflect thyroid immune responses. A model built on a 13 V-J signature distinguished ophthalmopathy from stable hyperthyroidism, reaching 87.88% sensitivity and about 81% specificity in cross-validation and 80%/75% in testing. During validation, the model predicted progression to ophthalmopathy a median of roughly six months ahead of onset, with around 65% sensitivity and almost 75% specificity. TCR V-J signatures able to tell the groups apart were searched for in a discovery cohort of 95 to 100 patients, of whom 43 had Graves' ophthalmopathy and roughly 58 had stable Graves' hyperthyroidism. Prospective prediction of ophthalmopathy was tested in an independent validation cohort of 18 to 20 hyperthyroidism patients and 15 to 17 patients who later progressed to ophthalmopathy. For training and testing, the 95 to 100 patients in the discovery cohort were randomly divided in a 7:3 ratio. In addition, the study compared T-cell repertoires in thyroid tissue and in blood from about 6 Graves' hyperthyroidism patients. Following sampling, methimazole starting at 30 mg daily was given to hyperthyroidism patients, and high-dose intravenous methylprednisolone was given to ophthalmopathy patients. Libraries were constructed in a second round of multiplex PCR, after which size selection and purification were performed. Paired-end sequencing of the libraries was performed with 100 bp reads on an Illumina HiSeq2000. Raw data were processed with SOAPnuke, discarding reads with adapters, uncalled bases, mean Phred below 15, or no exact constant-primer or identifier match. High-quality paired reads were merged with COPE v1.2.5, and unique nucleotide sequences were defined as clonotypes. MiTCR v1.1 was used to align clonotypes to the IMGT TRBV, TRBD and TRBJ reference segments. The analysis was restricted to V-J combinations with a frequency above 0.0001, which together covered over 99% of the repertoires. The TCS score was defined as F50 (clonal expansion) divided by E x V (chaos), with BLOSUM62-based TCRdist calculated between CDR3 peptides within each V-J. Welch's t-statistics and random forest reduced roughly 530 V-J features to under 15, which were used in a naive Bayes classifier (R e1071). No statistical method was used to set the sample size in advance, and investigators knew the group allocation. According to the paper, TCR Vbeta CDR3 sequencing was carried out on 120 to 150 peripheral blood samples, which came from some 41 ophthalmopathy, 75 to 80 hyperthyroidism and about 17 progressor patients.

The chain is encoded by TRBV27 joined to TRBJ2-5; TRBD1 agrees with 9 junctional bases. This sequence was found in a woman between 18 and 29 years old with Graves disease. Donor details come from another sample of the same person, matched by shared clones. Sequencing was performed on peripheral blood mononuclear cells (PBMCs), taken at new diagnosis, from a patient treated with antithyroid drugs. The CDR3 in this case is CASRDRGRQTQYF. The nucleotide sequence is given as TGTGCCAGCAGGGACAGGGGTCGTCAGACCCAGTACTTC.